A selection of T cell receptor beta chains follows, all from one sample in a study of blood T cell repertoires in COVID-19. The method was immunoSEQ multiplex PCR; TCRdb's version includes in-frame clones alone and lacks a portion of them. The sample has more than 150,000 clones; about 86% are singletons. The sequencing sample was made of peripheral blood. These receptors all stem from a man aged 45-65 years with active or convalescent COVID-19. Each CDR3 is given with its conserved first and last residue. Fields, in order: V gene, D gene, clone size, J gene, CDR3 protein, CDR3 DNA. A D gene is named only where the DNA matches it firmly. The size entry is marked missing in some rows and otherwise reads once, few, many or a size class.

TRBV7-2	TRBD1	.	TRBJ2-3	CASSGTGEGTQYF	TGTGCCAGCAGCGGGACAGGGGAAGGTACGCAGTATTTT
TRBV20-1	TRBD2	.	TRBJ2-1	CSASKELAGGLYSYNEQFF	TGCAGTGCTAGTAAGGAACTAGCGGGGGGGCTTTACTCCTACAATGAGCAGTTCTTC
TRBV23-1	.	few	TRBJ2-7	CASSQSDRAYEQYF	TGCGCCAGCAGTCAATCCGACAGAGCCTACGAGCAGTACTTC
TRBV25-1	.	.	TRBJ2-3	CASSPTYLTDTQYF	TGTGCCAGCAGTCCCACTTATCTCACAGATACGCAGTATTTT
TRBV19	.	.	TRBJ1-5	CASSIGRGRSNQPQHF	TGTGCCAGTAGTATCGGGCGGGGTCGTAGCAATCAGCCCCAGCATTTT
TRBV7-9	TRBD1	.	TRBJ1-5	CASSSTKGQAGGQPQHF	TGTGCCAGCAGCTCAACGAAAGGACAGGCTGGGGGTCAGCCCCAGCATTTT
TRBV24-1	.	.	TRBJ1-5	CATSDPAGGENQPQHF	TGTGCCACCAGTGACCCCGCCGGAGGAGAGAATCAGCCCCAGCATTTT
TRBV19	.	.	TRBJ1-5	CASSIVDRLNQPQHF	TGTGCCAGTAGTATAGTAGACAGGCTCAATCAGCCCCAGCATTTT
TRBV7-9	.	.	TRBJ2-7	CASSFPVAKTGTAPYEQYF	TGTGCCAGCAGCTTCCCAGTAGCTAAGACAGGAACAGCCCCTTACGAGCAGTACTTC
TRBV7-6	.	.	TRBJ1-1	CASSPRTAGDTEAFF	TGTGCCAGCAGCCCGCGGACAGCCGGAGACACTGAAGCTTTCTTT
TRBV5-1	.	.	TRBJ2-1	CASSFSGGASNEQFF	TGCGCCAGCAGCTTCAGCGGAGGGGCCTCAAATGAGCAGTTCTTC
TRBV4-2	TRBD1	.	TRBJ1-2	CASSQDRDRHGYTF	TGTGCCAGCAGCCAAGATCGGGACAGGCATGGCTACACCTTC
TRBV7-9	.	.	TRBJ1-2	CASRGGREADGYTF	TGTGCCAGTAGGGGGGGCCGCGAGGCAGATGGCTACACCTTC
TRBV29-1	TRBD1	.	TRBJ1-4	CSGTGTNEKLFF	TGCAGCGGGACAGGGACTAATGAAAAACTGTTTTTT
TRBV2	TRBD2	.	TRBJ2-3	CASSVVVGLAGVGTSTDTQYF	TGTGCCAGCAGTGTCGTAGTGGGACTAGCGGGAGTGGGCACTAGCACAGATACGCAGTATTTT
TRBV13	TRBD2	.	TRBJ2-7	CASSLQGLAGESYEQYF	TGTGCCAGCAGCTTACAGGGACTAGCGGGAGAATCCTACGAGCAGTACTTC
TRBV19	.	medium-sized	TRBJ2-5	CASSPGETQYF	TGTGCCAGTAGTCCAGGGGAGACCCAGTACTTC
TRBV7-7	TRBD2	.	TRBJ2-5	CASSRTSGETQYF	TGTGCTAGCAGCCGGACTAGCGGTGAGACCCAGTACTTC
TRBV5-1	TRBD1	.	TRBJ1-5	CASSFGTLGQGDQPQHF	TGCGCCAGCAGCTTTGGAACCTTGGGACAGGGGGATCAGCCCCAGCATTTT
TRBV5-1	TRBD2	.	TRBJ2-1	CASSLTSDSYNEQFF	TGCGCCAGCAGCTTAACTAGCGACTCCTACAATGAGCAGTTCTTC
TRBV20-1	TRBD2	.	TRBJ2-4	CSASHLAGGNPSGNIQYF	TGCAGTGCTAGTCATCTAGCGGGAGGTAACCCCTCCGGGAACATTCAGTACTTC
TRBV4-3	.	few	TRBJ1-1	CASSRQGDGEAFF	TGCGCCAGCAGCCGTCAAGGGGATGGTGAAGCTTTCTTT
TRBV3-1/TRBV3-2	.	.	TRBJ2-6	CASSQVRTPSGANVLTF	TGTGCCAGCAGCCAAGTTAGGACACCCTCTGGGGCCAACGTCCTGACTTTC
TRBV7-2	TRBD1	.	TRBJ1-2	CASSIRDREGYTF	TGTGCCAGCAGCATCCGGGACAGGGAGGGCTACACCTTC
TRBV12-3/TRBV12-4	.	.	TRBJ1-5	CASTMGVGQPQHF	TGTGCCAGCACGATGGGAGTTGGGCAGCCCCAGCATTTT
TRBV11-2	TRBD1	.	TRBJ2-5	CASSLDGTGLETQYF	TGTGCCAGCAGCTTAGACGGGACAGGGTTGGAGACCCAGTACTTC
TRBV7-2	.	.	TRBJ2-5	CASSSSMPQETQYF	TGTGCCAGCAGCTCCTCTATGCCTCAAGAGACCCAGTACTTC
TRBV5-1	.	.	TRBJ2-7	CASSLSGQNYEQYF	TGCGCCAGCAGCTTGTCAGGACAGAATTACGAGCAGTACTTC
TRBV29-1	TRBD2	.	TRBJ2-5	CSVLMTSSQETQYF	TGCAGCGTTCTCATGACTAGCAGCCAAGAGACCCAGTACTTC
TRBV19	TRBD1	many	TRBJ2-5	CASSPLQGPGTQYF	TGTGCCAGTAGTCCTCTACAGGGGCCGGGGACCCAGTACTTC